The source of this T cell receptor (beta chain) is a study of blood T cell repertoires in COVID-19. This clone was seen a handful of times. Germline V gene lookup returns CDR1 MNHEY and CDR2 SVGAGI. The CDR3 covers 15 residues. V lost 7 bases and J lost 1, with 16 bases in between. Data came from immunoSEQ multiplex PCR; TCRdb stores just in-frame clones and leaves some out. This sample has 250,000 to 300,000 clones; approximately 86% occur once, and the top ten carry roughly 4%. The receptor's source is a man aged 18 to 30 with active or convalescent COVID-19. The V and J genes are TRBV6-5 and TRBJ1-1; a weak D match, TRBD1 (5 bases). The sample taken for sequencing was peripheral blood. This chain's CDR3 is CASTSSGRPNTEAFF. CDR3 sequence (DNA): TGTGCCAGCACGAGCTCAGGGAGGCCGAACACTGAAGCTTTCTTT.